This TCR beta chain was sequenced in a study of T cells after yellow fever vaccination. Regarding the study as a whole: Compared with primary, the secondary response was weaker and peaked at day 5, not 15.

Germline values: CDR1 LGHDT, CDR2 YNNKEL (reference sequence). The CDR3 is 15 amino acids. V gave up 1 base and J gave up 3 bases, with 9 bases separating them. As TCR cDNA was made by 5'RACE template switching, a universal primer site and UMIs were added. One entry per CDR3 protein, called by TCRdb with MiXCR from the 5' RACE reads. This table has about 260,000 distinct CDR3 sequences, around 4.9% appearing once. This clonotype appeared a few times. Its antigen remains unidentified. The sequence was obtained from a man between 18 and 29 years old who received the YFV17D yellow fever vaccine. The sample was CD4+ T cells sorted from PBMCs, taken on the day of the yellow fever booster vaccination. The chain links TRBV3-1 to TRBJ1-4, with D unclear. The CDR3 here is CASSQGDGSNEKLFF. As DNA, the CDR3 is TGTGCCAGCAGCCAAGGAGACGGATCTAATGAAAAACTGTTTTTT. The whole variable domain, remainder taken from reference TRBV3-1 and TRBJ1-4, is DTAVSQTPKYLVTQMGNDKSIKCEQNLGHDTMYWYKQDSKKFLKIMFSYNNKELIINETVPNRFSPKSPDKAHLNLHINSLELGDSAVYFCASSQGDGSNEKLFFGSGTQLSVL.